Listed below are T cell receptor beta chains from one sample, sequenced in a study of cytomegalovirus exposure and HLA in healthy donors. TCRdb's table, derived via immunoSEQ multiplex PCR, lists solely in-frame clones and lacks some. The sample lists 90,000 or so clones, around 84% occurring once. The sequencing input was PBMCs. These TCRs come from a man aged 18 to 29 in good health and CMV-seropositive. Both conserved end residues are part of each CDR3. The D gene is left open where the match is weak. Clone size is not always given. Where it is, it says once, few, many or a class for expanded clones.

V	D	size	J	CDR3	DNA
TRBV10-3	NA	NA	TRBJ2-1	CAISDPGEQFF	TGTGCCATCAGTGACCCAGGTGAGCAGTTCTTC
TRBV6-1	TRBD1	NA	TRBJ1-1	CASSEPTGATEAFF	TGTGCCAGCAGTGAACCGACAGGGGCCACTGAAGCTTTCTTT
TRBV27	TRBD1	NA	TRBJ2-1	CASSRTGNEQFF	TGTGCCAGCAGTCGGACAGGCAATGAGCAGTTCTTC
TRBV9	TRBD2	once	TRBJ2-1	CASSVGLAGGPGEQFF	TGTGCCAGCAGCGTAGGGCTAGCGGGAGGGCCGGGTGAGCAGTTCTTC
TRBV28	TRBD2	NA	TRBJ2-3	CASRGLAGSDTQYF	TGTGCCAGCAGGGGACTAGCGGGTTCAGATACGCAGTATTTT
TRBV5-4	TRBD1	NA	TRBJ1-2	CASSHRGGYGYTF	TGTGCCAGCAGCCACAGGGGAGGTTACGGCTACACCTTC
TRBV19	TRBD1	NA	TRBJ1-4	CASSGQAEKLFF	TGTGCCAGTAGTGGACAGGCTGAAAAACTGTTTTTT
TRBV6-5	NA	NA	TRBJ2-5	CASSSTTAQETQYF	TGTGCCAGCAGTTCCACGACAGCGCAAGAGACCCAGTACTTC
TRBV10-2	NA	NA	TRBJ1-5	CASSDPRQSRNQPQHF	TGCGCCAGCAGTGACCCGCGACAGTCCCGCAATCAGCCCCAGCATTTT
TRBV28	TRBD1	NA	TRBJ2-2	CASKRQGTNTGELFF	TGTGCCAGCAAACGACAGGGAACGAACACCGGGGAGCTGTTTTTT
TRBV28	TRBD2	NA	TRBJ2-1	CASRAATGTSGSSNEQFF	TGTGCCAGCAGGGCCGCGACAGGGACTAGCGGGAGTTCCAATGAGCAGTTCTTC
TRBV9	NA	NA	TRBJ2-3	CASSPLPGTRADTQYF	TGTGCCAGCAGCCCCCTCCCCGGGACTCGGGCAGATACGCAGTATTTT
TRBV14	NA	NA	TRBJ1-2	CASSQQGFGGYTF	TGTGCCAGCAGCCAACAGGGGTTTGGTGGCTACACCTTC
TRBV9	TRBD2	NA	TRBJ2-1	CASSVSGSEVYNEQFF	TGTGCCAGCAGCGTAAGCGGGAGTGAAGTCTACAATGAGCAGTTCTTC
TRBV2	NA	few	TRBJ1-1	CASSDEGDTEAFF	TGTGCCAGCAGTGACGAGGGGGACACTGAAGCTTTCTTT
TRBV6-6	NA	NA	TRBJ1-5	CATRDKSNQPQHF	TGTGCCACTAGGGACAAGAGCAATCAGCCCCAGCATTTT
TRBV20-1	NA	NA	TRBJ1-1	CSARPGTEAFF	TGCAGTGCAAGACCCGGGACTGAAGCTTTCTTT
TRBV15	TRBD2	NA	TRBJ2-1	CATSTTDRVGLAGGRDLNEQFF	TGTGCCACCAGCACTACGGACAGGGTGGGACTAGCGGGAGGCAGGGACCTCAATGAGCAGTTCTTC
TRBV30	NA	NA	TRBJ2-6	CAWKFGGMASGANVLTF	TGTGCCTGGAAGTTTGGCGGGATGGCGTCCGGGGCCAACGTCCTGACTTTC
TRBV28	TRBD2	few	TRBJ2-3	CASSSIRLAGGLSTDTQYF	TGTGCCAGCAGTTCTATTAGACTAGCGGGAGGGCTTAGCACAGATACGCAGTATTTT
TRBV7-3	TRBD2	NA	TRBJ2-1	CASSLMTSGDNEQFF	TGTGCCAGCAGCTTGATGACTAGCGGGGACAATGAGCAGTTCTTC
TRBV7-9	NA	NA	TRBJ2-7	CASSQGQLLYEQYF	TGTGCCAGCAGCCAGGGACAATTATTATACGAGCAGTACTTC
TRBV5-4	NA	NA	TRBJ2-2	CASSPDLAATGELFF	TGTGCCAGCAGCCCGGATCTGGCGGCTACCGGGGAGCTGTTTTTT
TRBV28	NA	NA	TRBJ1-2	CASTGYYGYTF	TGTGCCAGCACAGGGTACTATGGCTACACCTTC
TRBV10-3	NA	NA	TRBJ2-2	CAISRLGAGNTGELFF	TGTGCCATCAGCCGCCTCGGAGCGGGTAACACCGGGGAGCTGTTTTTT
TRBV7-9	TRBD1	few	TRBJ1-1	CASSLQGAVGEAFF	TGTGCCAGCAGCTTACAGGGGGCGGTGGGTGAAGCTTTCTTT
TRBV19	NA	NA	TRBJ1-5	CASNTVSNQPQHF	TGTGCCAGTAATACAGTTAGCAATCAGCCCCAGCATTTT
TRBV30	NA	NA	TRBJ2-1	CAWSSTGSNEQFF	TGTGCCTGGAGTTCTACAGGCTCCAATGAGCAGTTCTTC
TRBV9	NA	NA	TRBJ2-3	CASSPRRWEGTDTQYF	TGTGCCAGCAGCCCTCGCAGATGGGAGGGCACAGATACGCAGTATTTT
TRBV5-1	NA	NA	TRBJ2-3	CASSRGASGPTPTDTQYF	TGCGCCAGCAGTCGGGGGGCTAGCGGTCCTACCCCCACAGATACGCAGTATTTT
TRBV10-3	TRBD1	NA	TRBJ1-5	CAISDRTGDLVPQHF	TGTGCCATCAGTGATCGGACAGGGGACTTAGTGCCCCAGCATTTT
TRBV13	TRBD2	once	TRBJ2-1	CASQLAGEVMNEQFF	TGTGCCAGTCAACTAGCGGGAGAGGTAATGAATGAGCAGTTCTTC
TRBV5-6	TRBD2	NA	TRBJ2-1	CASRILAGGYNEQFF	TGTGCCAGCAGAATACTAGCGGGAGGGTACAATGAGCAGTTCTTC
TRBV7-3	TRBD2	NA	TRBJ2-1	CASSLQPRDYRLRGYNEQFF	TGTGCCAGCAGCTTACAACCGAGGGACTACCGGTTAAGGGGCTACAATGAGCAGTTCTTC
TRBV10-2	TRBD1	NA	TRBJ1-1	CASSRQGDTEAFF	TGCGCCAGCAGCAGACAGGGGGACACTGAAGCTTTCTTT
TRBV7-9	TRBD1	NA	TRBJ1-2	CASSSGTGAGYTF	TGTGCCAGCAGCTCCGGGACAGGGGCAGGCTACACCTTC
TRBV9	NA	NA	TRBJ2-4	CASSVEDSHKNIQYF	TGTGCCAGCAGCGTAGAGGACAGCCACAAAAACATTCAGTACTTC